This T cell receptor (beta chain) comes out of a study of shared clonotypes between healthy human individuals. Study observations and caveats: The expectation was that sequencing depth would affect clonotype sharing among donors. Investigators collected only blood, and repertoires in tissues likely differ.

With regard to this clone: Its antigen is undetermined.

All donors were Caucasian adults living in Nashville, Tennessee. This CDR3 spans 12 amino acids. Germline V lookup: CDR1 MDHEN, CDR2 SYDVKM. Between the trimmed V and J ends, which lost 6 bases and 4 bases, there was a span of 9 bases. It was on ten immunoSEQ deep assay plates that unsorted PBMC DNA was sequenced. Generated by immunoSEQ multiplex PCR, the TCRdb table keeps only in-frame clones and is missing some. The sample contains about 490,000 clones, about 79% of which appear only once. This clonotype was sampled from a woman aged 40 to 50 in good health. Some clones in this sample may be carry-over from other donors' samples. The sequenced sample consisted of PBMCs. This chain uses TRBV28 with TRBJ1-2; D is unclear. The CDR3 DNA reads as TGTGCCAGCAGCCCGGGCCTCTATGGCTACACCTTC. Protein sequence: CASSPGLYGYTF.